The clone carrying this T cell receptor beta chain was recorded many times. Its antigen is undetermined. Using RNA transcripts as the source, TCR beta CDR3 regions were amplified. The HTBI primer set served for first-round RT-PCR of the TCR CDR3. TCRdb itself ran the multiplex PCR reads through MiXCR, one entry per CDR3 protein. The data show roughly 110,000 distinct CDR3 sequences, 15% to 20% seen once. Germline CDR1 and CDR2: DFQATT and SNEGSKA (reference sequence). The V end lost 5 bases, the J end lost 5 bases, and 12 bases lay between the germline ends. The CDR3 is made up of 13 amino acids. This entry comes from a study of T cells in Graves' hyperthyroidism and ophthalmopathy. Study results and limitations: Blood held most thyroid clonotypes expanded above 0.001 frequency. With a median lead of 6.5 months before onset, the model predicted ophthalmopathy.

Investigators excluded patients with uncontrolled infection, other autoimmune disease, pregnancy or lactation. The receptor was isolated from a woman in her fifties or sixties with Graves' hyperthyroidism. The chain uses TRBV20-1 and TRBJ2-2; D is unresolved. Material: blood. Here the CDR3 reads CSAAPLETGELFF. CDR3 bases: TGCAGTGCTGCTCCTTTGGAGACCGGGGAGCTGTTTTTT.